The 15 T cell receptor beta chains reported below all come from one sample, sequenced in a study of CD8 T cells in ankylosing spondylitis. Findings of the study overall: The study identified a TCR beta motif of seven or eight highly homologous variants that appeared characteristic of ankylosing spondylitis blood.

These receptors lack a known antigen. TCRdb used MiXCR to reprocess the 5' RACE reads, holding one entry per CDR3 protein. The data show about 510,000 distinct CDR3 sequences, roughly 5% seen once. Input material: blood, either unsorted or a sorted T cell fraction (not recorded which). All receptors come from a male donor with ankylosing spondylitis.

The table lists this clonotype with many counts. V and J are TRBV5-1 and TRBJ1-4; D is unresolved. The CDR3 is made up of 14 amino acids. Germline V lookup: CDR1 SGHRS, CDR2 YFSETQ. Trimming shortened V by 4 bases and J by 7 bases, and 14 bases separated the two germline ends. DNA for the CDR3: TGCGCCAGCAGCACACGAGGGCGTCTTGAAAAACTGTTTTTT. This encodes CASSTRGRLEKLFF.

This clonotype was counted ten times or more. The J gene is TRBJ1-2, the V gene TRBV7-9, with D maybe TRBD1 (5 bases). Trimming removed 3 bases at V and 4 bases at J, with 21 bases between. Germline CDR1 SEHNR, CDR2 FQNEAQ (reference sequence). The CDR3 is made up of 17 amino acids. CDR3 sequence: CASSFPGGGIAGYGYTF. DNA for the CDR3: TGTGCCAGCAGCTTCCCCGGCGGGGGGATCGCCGGCTATGGCTACACCTTC.

This clonotype was observed many times. The genes are TRBV12-3 or TRBV12-4 and TRBJ2-5; 9 bases line up with TRBD2. The CDR3 runs 17 residues. The junction had 11 bases not matched to a gene; V was cut back by 2 bases and J by 4 bases. CDR3 protein: CASSLKAGGFFRETQYF. For the CDR3, the DNA is TGTGCCAGCAGTTTAAAGGCGGGAGGGTTCTTCAGAGAGACCCAGTACTTC.

The chain recombines TRBV27 with TRBJ2-3; 7 positions match TRBD2. Per the germline V gene, CDR1 is MNHEY and CDR2 is SMNVEV (reference sequence). J was trimmed by 8 bases and V by 7 bases; bases with no gene match: 9. The length of the CDR3 is 13 residues. CDR3 residues: CASTKAGRSTQYF. In DNA form, the CDR3 reads TGTGCCAGCACCAAAGCGGGGCGGTCTACGCAGTATTTT.

Details on this clonotype: A much bigger clone sits one base away, suggesting this may be a read error. This chain links TRBV6-5 with TRBJ1-4; D unresolved. Per the germline V gene, CDR1 is MNHEY and CDR2 is SVGAGI. The CDR3 has 13 residues. The CDR3 spells CTSSYSGEEKLFF. In DNA form, the CDR3 reads TGTACCAGCAGTTACTCCGGGGAAGAAAAACTGTTTTTT.

This clonotype was observed many times. V and J are TRBV20-1 and TRBJ2-7; tentatively, D is TRBD1 (6 bases). V lost 6 bases to trimming and J lost 0 bases, with 24 bases between them. CDR1 is DFQATT and CDR2 is SNEGSKA in the germline V gene (reference sequence). This CDR3 region has 17 residues. This CDR3 reads CSAPPRQGTTTSYEQYF. CDR3 bases: TGCAGTGCCCCCCCTCGGCAGGGGACCACCACCTCCTACGAGCAGTACTTC.

At least ten counts were recorded for this clonotype. The CDR3 sequence is CSAEGFSGNTIYF. In nucleotides, the CDR3 is TGCAGTGCTGAAGGCTTCTCTGGAAACACCATATATTTT. This rearrangement joins TRBV20-1 to TRBJ1-3; no reliable D call. The CDR3 has 13 amino acids. Germline V gene lookup returns CDR1 DFQATT and CDR2 SNEGSKA (reference sequence). Between the trimmed V and J ends, which lost 5 bases and 0 bases, there was a span of 8 bases.

This clonotype has just one count. The chain uses TRBV12-5 and TRBJ2-2; D might be TRBD1 (6 bases). The CDR3 sequence is 17 residues long. CDR1 and CDR2 (germline): LGHNT, FRNRAP. Trimming shortened V by 2 bases and J by 1 base, and 14 bases separated the two germline ends. CDR3 in amino acids: CASGLLRIGGNTGELFF. CDR3 in DNA: TGTGCTAGTGGTTTGCTACGAATAGGGGGGAACACCGGGGAGCTGTTTTTT.

This clonotype has only a few counts. The chain recombines TRBV2 with TRBJ2-7, with D uncertain. The germline V and J ends were trimmed by 5 bases and 0 bases, with 14 bases remaining between them. The CDR3 loop spans 15 amino acids. From germline, CDR1 is SNHLY and CDR2 FYNNEI. The CDR3 DNA follows: TGTGCCAGCAGTCCATCCACCTGGAGCTCCTACGAGCAGTACTTC. Protein: CASSPSTWSSYEQYF. Using reference TRBV2 and TRBJ2-7 for the parts outside the CDR3, the full variable domain is EPEVTQTPSHQVTQMGQEVILRCVPISNHLYFYWYRQILGQKVEFLVSFYNNEISEKSEIFDDQFSVERPDGSNFTLKIRSTKLEDSAMYFCASSPSTWSSYEQYFGPGTRLTVT.

This clonotype was seen at least ten times. J is TRBJ1-2 and V is TRBV28; D is undetermined. Between the trimmed V and J ends, which lost 7 bases and 0 bases, there was a span of 15 bases. The germline V gene encodes CDR1 MDHEN and CDR2 SYDVKM. The CDR3 spans 15 residues. As DNA, the CDR3 is TGTGCCAGCAAATTTAGGAGGGCGGCTAACTATGGCTACACCTTC. Residues: CASKFRRAANYGYTF.

This clonotype was seen ten or more times. The chain couples TRBV20-1 to TRBJ1-5; 10 bases map to TRBD1. Germline V gene sequence: CDR1 DFQATT, CDR2 SNEGSKA (reference sequence). V lost 2 bases and J lost 1; bases outside the gene matches: 11. The CDR3 length is 18 residues. CDR3 region: CSARTGTGEALSNQPQHF. CDR3 DNA: TGCAGTGCTAGAACCGGGACAGGGGAGGCTCTGAGCAATCAGCCCCAGCATTTT.

This clonotype was found many times. This chain connects TRBV6-2 or TRBV6-3 to TRBJ1-2; D remains unclear. The CDR3 is 14 residues long. The germline V and J ends were trimmed by 6 bases and 3 bases, with 14 bases remaining between them. Germline V gene lookup returns CDR1 MNHEY and CDR2 SVGEGT. The CDR3 region has the DNA TGTGCCAGCAGCCCTCCCAGGTCCCACTATGGCTACACCTTC. Its translation: CASSPPRSHYGYTF.

Many counts were recorded for this clonotype. The rearrangement links TRBV7-8 to TRBJ1-2; D is perhaps TRBD1 (5 bases). The CDR3 is 15 amino acids. CDR1 and CDR2 (germline): SGHVS, FQNEAQ. V was cut by 1 base and J by 2 bases, with 11 bases left in between. CDR3 loop: CASSLGIGGNYGYTF. CDR3 in DNA: TGTGCCAGCAGCTTAGGTATCGGGGGGAACTATGGCTACACCTTC.

This clonotype occurred many times. This sequence joins TRBV7-9 and TRBJ1-1; D may be TRBD1 (5 bases). The V end was cut by 9 bases, the J end by 7 bases, with 21 bases between. CDR3 size: 14 residues. The germline CDR1 and CDR2 sequences are SEHNR and FQNEAQ (reference sequence). As DNA, the CDR3 is TGTGCCAGTAACGACCACGGGGGGGATGGTGAAGCTTTCTTT. Translation gives CASNDHGGDGEAFF.

This clonotype was found a few times. The V and J genes are TRBV19 and TRBJ1-6; D remains unclear. The CDR3 covers 13 residues. Germline V gives CDR1 LNHDA, CDR2 SQIVND (reference sequence). Trimming left V 5 bases short and J 7 bases short, with 9 bases between. CDR3 bases: TGTGCCAGTAGTGGCCAGTCAAATTCACCCCTCCACTTT. Amino acid sequence: CASSGQSNSPLHF.